Included here is one T cell receptor beta chain sequence, with context. Losses at the gene ends were 2 bases for V and 2 bases for J; bases not matched to a gene: 5. The length of the CDR3 is 16 residues. Germline V gene data show CDR1 as SEHNR and CDR2 as FQNEAQ (reference sequence). These data belong to a study of blood T cell repertoires in COVID-19. The data were produced by immunoSEQ multiplex PCR, yet TCRdb's version contains in-frame clones alone and is incomplete. The data contain about 200,000 clones, over 70% of them singletons. Material for sequencing was peripheral blood. The chain is built from TRBV7-9 and TRBJ2-5; 10 bases agree with TRBD1. The receptor's source is a man aged 35 to 55 with acute or convalescent COVID-19. CDR3 bases: TGTGCCAGCAGCTTACCGGGACAGGGGCAACAAGAGACCCAGTACTTC. Protein: CASSLPGQGQQETQYF.